This passage covers 27 T cell receptor beta chains from one sample sequenced in a study of blood T cell repertoires in COVID-19. Clones were sequenced by immunoSEQ multiplex PCR, and TCRdb holds only the in-frame ones, with some missing. The sample includes approximately 230,000 clones, about 90% of them seen just once. The sample taken for sequencing was peripheral blood. These TCRs come from a man aged 18 to 30 with active or convalescent COVID-19.

The rearrangement links TRBV7-9 to TRBJ2-3, with 8 bases matching TRBD1. This CDR3 spans 15 amino acids. Per the germline V gene, CDR1 is SEHNR and CDR2 is FQNEAQ (reference sequence). V lost 0 bases and J lost 1; bases outside the gene matches: 0. In DNA form, the CDR3 reads TGTGCCAGCAGCTTAGCGGACAGGGGCACAGATACGCAGTATTTT. It yields the protein CASSLADRGTDTQYF.

The chain uses TRBV7-9 and TRBJ2-7; D possibly corresponds to TRBD1 (6 bases). Germline V gene data show CDR1 as SEHNR and CDR2 as FQNEAQ (reference sequence). Between the trimmed V and J ends, which lost 5 bases and 5 bases, there was a span of 16 bases. This CDR3 contains 14 residues. The CDR3 loop is CASSPRDRSDEQYF. CDR3 DNA sequence: TGTGCCAGCAGCCCCCGAGACAGGAGCGACGAGCAGTACTTC.

CDR3 loop: CASSSQTGENSPLHF. CDR3 in DNA: TGTGCCAGCAGCTCACAAACAGGGGAGAATTCACCCCTCCACTTT. V and J are TRBV5-4 and TRBJ1-6, with TRBD1 matching 7 bases. V lost 3 bases, J lost 7 bases, and 7 bases stayed unmatched. CDR3 length: 15 residues. From germline, CDR1 is SGHNT and CDR2 YYREEE (reference sequence).

A few counts support this clone. V gene TRBV6-2 or TRBV6-3 combines with J gene TRBJ1-2; 7 bases are a match to TRBD1. J gave up 3 bases and V 4 bases, and 14 bases lay outside the gene matches. The CDR3 runs 17 residues. CDR1 and CDR2 (germline): MNHEY, SVGEGT. The chain's CDR3 is CASSSVQGRGTYYGYTF. The DNA of the CDR3 is TGTGCCAGCAGTTCGGTGCAGGGCAGGGGGACCTACTATGGCTACACCTTC.

In the case of this clone: The sample holds other DNA sequences that translate to the same CDR3. This chain joins TRBV9 and TRBJ1-2; D uncertain. Germline V CDR1 and CDR2: SGDLS, YYNGEE. V was cut by 0 bases and J by 4 bases, with 7 bases left in between. The CDR3 consists of 13 residues. The CDR3 sequence is CASSVARGYGYTF. CDR3 DNA: TGTGCCAGCAGCGTAGCTCGAGGCTATGGCTACACCTTC.

This sequence joins TRBV5-1 and TRBJ1-1; maybe TRBD1 (5 bases). CDR3 length equals 13 residues. V lost 1 base to trimming and J lost 1 base, with 5 bases between them. Germline lookup yields CDR1 SGHRS and CDR2 YFSETQ. The CDR3 loop is CASSLTGNTEAFF. The CDR3 coding sequence is TGCGCCAGCAGCTTGACAGGGAACACTGAAGCTTTCTTT.

The chain links TRBV24-1 to TRBJ2-1; TRBD2 matches at 11 bases. Per the germline V gene, CDR1 is KGHDR and CDR2 is SFDVKD. CDR3 size: 14 residues. Trimming took 4 bases from V and 8 from J; bases not matched to a gene: 3. CDR3 protein: CATSDLTSGDEQFF. The CDR3 DNA reads as TGTGCCACCAGTGACCTGACTAGCGGGGATGAGCAGTTCTTC.

The J gene is TRBJ1-4, the V gene TRBV29-1; tentatively, D is TRBD1 (6 bases). In germline, CDR1 is SQVTM, CDR2 ANQGSEA. CDR3 length: 11 residues. Deletions cut 6 bases from V and 7 bases from J, with 9 bases between. The CDR3 DNA sequence: TGCAGCGTACAGGGTGCTGAAAAACTGTTTTTT. Protein: CSVQGAEKLFF.

This chain uses TRBV7-8 with TRBJ1-2; no definite D call. This CDR3 has 14 amino acids. Germline V gene sequence: CDR1 SGHVS, CDR2 FQNEAQ. The germline V and J ends were trimmed by 1 base and 3 bases, with 9 bases remaining between them. CDR3 region: CASSLGRQDYGYTF. DNA of the CDR3: TGTGCCAGCAGCTTAGGTCGCCAGGACTATGGCTACACCTTC.

This chain joins TRBV5-6 and TRBJ1-1; D is uncertain. This CDR3 comprises 15 residues. V lost 1 base and J 5 bases, leaving 15 bases between the germline ends. CDR1 is SGHDT, CDR2 YYEEEE, per germline. CDR3 coding DNA: TGTGCCAGCAGCTTGAGAGCCGGGGTCTGGACTGAAGCTTTCTTT. It codes for CASSLRAGVWTEAFF.

The chain has TRBV6-5 and TRBJ2-7, with 10 bases fitting TRBD2. J lost 3 bases, V lost 6 bases, and 5 bases had no gene match. Per germline, CDR1 MNHEY and CDR2 SVGAGI. CDR3 length: 14 amino acids. The CDR3 region has the DNA TGTGCCAGCAGAAAATCTAGCGGGAGCTACGAGCAGTACTTC. The encoded protein is CASRKSSGSYEQYF.

This rearrangement joins TRBV3-1 (or the pseudogene TRBV3-2) to TRBJ2-1; TRBD2 aligns across 9 bases. V gave up 3 bases and J gave up 12 bases; unmatched junction bases: 3. Germline CDR1 is LGHDT and CDR2 is YNNKEL (reference sequence). CDR3 size: 12 residues. DNA of the CDR3: TGTGCCAGCAGCCAGCGGGGGGGCGTGCAGTTCTTC. Translating gives CASSQRGGVQFF.

This chain's CDR3 is CSVVPSTRGLGAFF. CDR3 sequence (DNA): TGCAGCGTTGTTCCGTCGACCCGAGGGCTAGGAGCTTTCTTT. The J gene is TRBJ1-1, the V gene TRBV29-1, with D unclear. CDR3 length: 14 residues. Germline V CDR1 and CDR2: SQVTM, ANQGSEA. Trimming took 4 bases from V and 10 from J, leaving 22 bases between them.

The gene calls are TRBV12-3 or TRBV12-4 and TRBJ2-1; TRBD2 might be the D (5 bases). V lost 6 bases and J lost 1, with 7 bases in between. CDR3 length: 13 residues. The chain's CDR3 is CASSRLSYNEQFF. The CDR3 coding sequence is TGTGCCAGCAGCAGACTATCCTACAATGAGCAGTTCTTC.

The chain joins TRBV28 to TRBJ1-5; no clear D gene. The CDR3 sequence is 18 residues long. Germline values: CDR1 MDHEN, CDR2 SYDVKM. Trimming pared 7 bases from V and 1 base from J, leaving 23 bases between. Here the CDR3 reads CASTSVRHGPRSNQPQHF. CDR3 DNA: TGTGCCAGCACCTCTGTCAGACATGGGCCCAGGAGCAATCAGCCCCAGCATTTT.

The J gene is TRBJ2-1, the V gene TRBV7-9; TRBD1 agrees at 11 bases. Per germline, CDR1 SEHNR and CDR2 FQNEAQ (reference sequence). The CDR3 sequence is 15 residues long. V lost 4 bases and J lost 4; bases outside the gene matches: 3. The CDR3 region is CASSSGQGAYNEQFF. CDR3 DNA: TGTGCCAGCAGCTCAGGACAGGGGGCATACAATGAGCAGTTCTTC.

This clone has only a few counts. J is TRBJ1-2 and V is TRBV10-3; tentative D call: TRBD1 (6 bases). V dropped 7 bases and J dropped 3 bases, with 21 bases sitting between them. The CDR3 runs to 16 residues. CDR1 is ENHRY and CDR2 is SYGVKD in the germline V gene. CDR3 residues: CAITSLLKGVDYGYTF. In nucleotides, the CDR3 is TGTGCCATCACCTCCCTACTCAAGGGGGTCGACTATGGCTACACCTTC.

The J gene is TRBJ2-2, the V gene TRBV6-2 or TRBV6-3, with 7 bases aligning to TRBD1. V shed 2 bases and J 4 bases; nucleotides not matched to a gene: 4. Looked up from germline, CDR1 is MNHEY and CDR2 is SVGEGT. The length of the CDR3 is 15 residues. DNA of the CDR3: TGTGCCAGCAGTTACCAGTCAGGGGGCACCGGGGAGCTGTTTTTT. This codes for CASSYQSGGTGELFF.

This chain uses TRBV19 with TRBJ2-5, with D possibly matching TRBD2 (6 bases). V lost 9 bases, J lost 7 bases, and 15 bases lay in between. In germline, CDR1 is LNHDA, CDR2 SQIVND (reference sequence). The CDR3 is 12 amino acids. The CDR3: CASAQGGSTQYF. CDR3 nucleotides: TGTGCCAGCGCCCAGGGAGGATCGACCCAGTACTTC.

This clone is a singleton in its sample. J is TRBJ1-1 and V is TRBV9; TRBD1 matches 11 bases. Germline assignment: CDR1 SGDLS and CDR2 YYNGEE. This CDR3 contains 16 residues. V shed 3 bases and J 5 bases; nucleotides not matched to a gene: 9. The CDR3 region has the DNA TGTGCCAGCAGCGAGCGTAGGGGGACAGGGGGGACTGAAGCTTTCTTT. Translating gives CASSERRGTGGTEAFF.

This clone was seen a few times. The gene calls are TRBV3-1 (or the pseudogene TRBV3-2) and TRBJ1-3, with 8 bases fitting TRBD1. V shed 3 bases and J 0 bases; nucleotides not matched to a gene: 4. Germline V gene lookup returns CDR1 LGHDT and CDR2 YNNKEL (reference sequence). This CDR3 is 16 amino acids long. CDR3 region: CASSQRTGPSGNTIYF. The DNA of the CDR3 is TGTGCCAGCAGCCAGAGGACAGGGCCCTCTGGAAACACCATATATTTT.

The V gene is TRBV9, the J gene TRBJ2-7, with TRBD1 identical over 7 bases. V lost 3 bases and J lost 2; bases outside the gene matches: 8. This CDR3 is built from 15 residues. Germline V CDR1 and CDR2: SGDLS, YYNGEE. The CDR3 sequence is CASSAASGTAYEQYF. The CDR3 bases are TGTGCCAGCAGCGCGGCTTCCGGGACAGCCTACGAGCAGTACTTC.

CDR3 loop: CASSPQLAGGGEQYF. CDR3 bases: TGTGCCAGCAGCCCCCAGCTAGCGGGAGGTGGGGAGCAGTACTTC. V usage is TRBV7-2 and J usage is TRBJ2-7; 11 bases match TRBD2. This CDR3 has 15 amino acids. Germline CDR1 is SGHTA and CDR2 is FQGNSA. The junction had 10 bases not matched to a gene; V was cut back by 5 bases and J by 7 bases.

For this clone: Mismatch with germline at one junction end may stem from a read error. CDR3 in amino acids: CASSPGTSGTTGELFF. The DNA for the CDR3 is TGTGCTAGCAGCCCCGGGACTAGCGGGACCACCGGGGAGCTGTTTTTT. This sequence joins TRBV7-7 and TRBJ2-2, with 13 nucleotides matching TRBD2. Per germline, CDR1 SSHAT and CDR2 FNYEAQ (reference sequence). The CDR3 extends over 16 amino acids.

Only a few counts were recorded for this clone. V and J are TRBV20-1 and TRBJ2-7; 8 bases are a match to TRBD1. The V and J ends lost 3 bases and 2 bases, in that order; junction bases with no gene match: 6. Per the germline V gene, CDR1 is DFQATT and CDR2 is SNEGSKA (reference sequence). The CDR3 sequence is 14 residues long. The CDR3 DNA follows: TGCAGTGCTAGTGAGGACAGGGTAGCCTACGAGCAGTACTTC. Amino acid sequence: CSASEDRVAYEQYF.

J is TRBJ1-6 and V is TRBV28, with a tentative D call TRBD1 (6 bases). This CDR3 has 14 amino acids. Germline CDR1 and CDR2: MDHEN and SYDVKM. Trimming shortened V by 6 bases and J by 7 bases, and 13 bases separated the two germline ends. CDR3 sequence reads: CASRSTGPNSPLHF. In DNA, the CDR3 is TGTGCCAGCAGGTCGACAGGCCCCAATTCACCCCTCCACTTT. The full variable domain, rest sourced from reference TRBV28 and TRBJ1-6, is DVKVTQSSRYLVKRTGEKVFLECVQDMDHENMFWYRQDPGLGLRLIYFSYDVKMKEKGDIPEGYSVSREKKERFSLILESASTNQTSMYLCASRSTGPNSPLHFGNGTRLTVT.

This clone has a single count. This chain joins TRBV5-1 and TRBJ2-3; D might be TRBD2 (7 bases). Germline values: CDR1 SGHRS, CDR2 YFSETQ. CDR3 size: 15 residues. The V and J ends lost 3 bases and 2 bases respectively, with 13 bases between them. The CDR3 DNA reads as TGCGCCAGCAGCTACCGGGGGGCCTACACAGATACGCAGTATTTT. Translated, it gives CASSYRGAYTDTQYF.